This T cell receptor (beta chain) originates from a study of cytomegalovirus exposure and HLA in healthy donors. About the research overall: Previous work identified 95 million to 140 million unique TCR beta sequences from roughly 180 million T cells.

Healthy donors of bone marrow made up the group. Study outcomes and limitations: Sequencing probably produced one cluster of sequence variants that were highly shared.

The CDR3 runs 14 residues. Trimming at V came to 4 bases and at J to 4 bases, leaving 6 bases not matched to a gene. Germline V gives CDR1 SEHNR, CDR2 FQNEAQ (reference sequence). Concerning this clone: Its target is unknown.

PCR employed 60 Vbeta and 13 Jbeta primers. The repertoire was sequenced with immunoSEQ multiplex PCR; TCRdb's copy has only in-frame clones and lacks some. The sample has about 51,000 clones, and its top ten clones hold roughly 26%. The gene calls are TRBV7-9 and TRBJ2-7, with TRBD1 matching over 8 bases. The clonotype was recovered from a middle-aged man in good health and CMV-seropositive. The sample was PBMCs. The chain's CDR3 is CASSSPTGEYEQYF. The CDR3 DNA sequence: TGTGCCAGCAGCTCTCCGACAGGGGAATACGAGCAGTACTTC.